This TCR beta chain was retrieved from a study of T cells in women clearing cervical HPV infection. On the study more broadly: Case blood drawn at lesion detection; control blood after infection cleared. General study findings and limits: Combining TCR richness with V gene abundances gave roughly 0.8 AUC.

All donors had a single incident cervical HPV16 infection, not prevalent. Sequenced by immunoSEQ multiplex PCR; TCRdb stores in-frame clones only, minus some. The sample table includes around 24,000 clones. In germline, CDR1 is SNHLY, CDR2 FYNNEI. The CDR3 runs 15 residues. V shed 6 bases and J shed 0 bases, with 12 bases lying between them. As concerns this clone: Its antigen is undetermined. Read data end 3 residues before the CDR3 end; the end is taken from the germline J gene.

The source material was blood buffy coat. The sequence was collected from a woman between 18 and 70 years old with a cervical HPV16 infection that either progressed to CIN3+ or cleared (not recorded which). The chain couples TRBV2 to TRBJ1-3, with D maybe TRBD1 (6 bases). CDR3 DNA, as far as it was read: TGTGCCAGCAGACTACAGGGTTACTCTGGAAACACC. Protein product: CASRLQGYSGNT. The CDR3 as a whole reads CASRLQGYSGNTIYF.